This TCR beta chain came from a study of cytotoxic CD8 clonotypes in ibrutinib-treated CLL. Overall study context: Patients gave response samples after a median around twelve months of treatment, range 6 to 36.

J was trimmed by 5 bases and V by 4 bases; bases with no gene match: 14. Germline CDR1 SGHNT, CDR2 YYREEE (reference sequence). This CDR3 has 16 residues. Profiled with immunoSEQ multiplex PCR; TCRdb holds only in-frame clones, not every one. The data hold 300,000 to 400,000 clones, with about 64% observed a single time. The TCR originated in a human donor with chronic lymphocytic leukemia. Here the sequenced sample was PBMCs, taken after 36 months of ibrutinib treatment. J is TRBJ2-7 and V is TRBV5-4; the match to TRBD1 covers 8 bases. The chain's CDR3 is CASSMGRGRGHDEQYF. CDR3 coding DNA: TGTGCCAGCAGCATGGGACGGGGCAGGGGGCACGACGAGCAGTACTTC.